The 24 T cell receptor beta chains given below trace back to one sample, sequenced in a study of T cell repertoires in cytomegalovirus infection. TCRdb redid the calling of the reads with MiXCR, one entry per CDR3 protein. The sample holds about 300,000 distinct CDR3 sequences, approximately 10% seen once. The sample was PBMCs. These receptors came from a human donor in good health (CMV status not recorded). Some clones in this sample may be carry-over from other donors' samples.

This clonotype was detected ten times or more. The V call is TRBV18, the J call TRBJ1-6, with D possibly TRBD1 on 5 matching bases. Germline CDR1 and CDR2: KGHSH and LQKENI. CDR3 length: 15 residues. Trimming shortened V by 2 bases and J by 8 bases, and 13 bases separated the two germline ends. In DNA, the CDR3 is TGTGCCAGCTCACCATGGCAGGGAACCGATTCACCCCTCCACTTT. Encoded protein: CASSPWQGTDSPLHF.

This clonotype was counted at least ten times. The V call is TRBV5-4, the J call TRBJ1-1; D call uncertain. Trimming removed 1 base from V and 6 bases from J, with 7 bases in between. CDR3 length: 12 residues. The germline V gene encodes CDR1 SGHNT and CDR2 YYREEE (reference sequence). CDR3 region: CASSLLRAEAFF. The CDR3 nucleotides are TGTGCCAGCAGCTTGCTAAGGGCTGAAGCTTTCTTT. The full variable domain, completed using reference TRBV5-4 and TRBJ1-1, is ETGVTQSPTHLIKTRGQQVTLRCSSQSGHNTVSWYQQALGQGPQFIFQYYREEENGRGNFPPRFSGLQFPNYSSELNVNALELDDSALYLCASSLLRAEAFFGQGTRLTVV.

This clonotype was detected only once. This rearrangement joins TRBV7-6 to TRBJ2-2; D perhaps matches TRBD1 (6 bases). Germline CDR1 reads SGHVS; CDR2 reads FNYEAQ. The CDR3 spans 18 residues. The V end lost 10 bases, the J end lost 2 bases, and 26 bases lay between the germline ends. The DNA for the CDR3 is TGTGCCACGAGCTTAGCCATCCCGTGGACAGAAAACACCGGGGAGCTGTTTTTT. Amino acid sequence: CATSLAIPWTENTGELFF.

The sample holds many counts of this clonotype. This chain uses TRBV6-2 or TRBV6-3 with TRBJ1-6; no firm D call. From germline, CDR1 is MNHEY and CDR2 SVGEGT. Trimming cost V 2 bases and J 4 bases, with 6 bases left between them. The CDR3 consists of 14 residues. The CDR3 reads CASSYGRYNSPLHF. CDR3 sequence (DNA): TGTGCCAGCAGTTACGGACGGTATAATTCACCCCTCCACTTT.

This clonotype was counted many times. V usage is TRBV11-3 and J usage is TRBJ2-6; D is ambiguous. Germline CDR1 SGHNT, CDR2 YENEEA. Trimming left V 5 bases short and J 1 base short, with 9 bases between. The length of the CDR3 is 15 residues. The CDR3 reads CASSNGISGANVLTF. DNA for the CDR3: TGTGCCAGCAGCAACGGTATATCTGGGGCCAACGTCCTGACTTTC.

This clonotype has ten or more counts. The chain couples TRBV6-6 to TRBJ2-5, with D tentatively TRBD1 (5 bases). With 6 bases removed from V and 5 bases from J, the gap between germline ends came to 13 bases. CDR3 size: 13 residues. Germline V gives CDR1 MNHNY, CDR2 SVGAGI (reference sequence). The CDR3 region is CASRWAGPETQYF. As DNA, the CDR3 is TGTGCCAGCAGGTGGGCAGGGCCGGAGACCCAGTACTTC.

There are a few counts of this clonotype. The rearrangement uses TRBV7-9 and TRBJ1-1, with D possibly being TRBD1 (6 bases). The length of the CDR3 is 16 residues. The ends were cut back, 1 base at V and 5 bases at J, with 17 bases in the middle. In germline, CDR1 is SEHNR, CDR2 FQNEAQ (reference sequence). The CDR3 spells CASSLGGGGGDTEAFF. The CDR3 bases are TGTGCCAGCAGCTTAGGGGGGGGGGGCGGTGATACTGAAGCTTTCTTT.

This clonotype was counted only a few times. V gene TRBV6-2 or TRBV6-3 combines with J gene TRBJ1-1; D not certain. The CDR3 contains 11 residues. The V gene's germline CDR1 is MNHEY and CDR2 SVGEGT. The V end lost 2 bases, the J end lost 8 bases, and 6 bases lay between the germline ends. This CDR3 is CASSYPQEAFF. Here the CDR3 DNA reads TGTGCCAGCAGTTACCCCCAGGAAGCTTTCTTT.

This clonotype was observed at least ten times. The chain recombines TRBV2 with TRBJ2-1; unclear D gene. Germline CDR1 reads SNHLY; CDR2 reads FYNNEI. There are 12 residues in the CDR3. Trimming left V 7 bases short and J 9 bases short, with 13 bases between. DNA of the CDR3: TGTGCCAGCAATCTGGTCAGGCCTGAGCAGTTCTTC. Its protein is CASNLVRPEQFF.

This clonotype was seen many times. The rearrangement joins TRBV20-1 to TRBJ2-3; 8 nucleotides match TRBD1. Unmatched junction bases numbered 2, after V lost 6 bases and J lost 0 bases. This CDR3 spans 13 amino acids. CDR1 and CDR2 (germline): DFQATT, SNEGSKA (reference sequence). The CDR3 nucleotides read TGCAGTGCCAGGGGGCCTAGCACAGATACGCAGTATTTT. Translating it yields CSARGPSTDTQYF.

This clonotype was observed once. The chain has TRBV28 and TRBJ1-5; D unclear. V was pared by 2 bases and J by 10 bases, with 9 bases between. The CDR3 sequence is 12 residues long. Germline V gives CDR1 MDHEN, CDR2 SYDVKM. The CDR3 loop reads CASSLGNSPQHF. DNA for the CDR3: TGTGCCAGCAGTTTAGGTAACAGCCCCCAGCATTTT.

The chain couples TRBV27 to TRBJ2-4; D gene unclear. V was trimmed by 5 bases and J by 3 bases, leaving 2 bases between them. CDR1 and CDR2 from the germline V gene are MNHEY and SMNVEV (reference sequence). The CDR3 extends over 11 amino acids. The CDR3 is CASSLKNIQYF. The CDR3 DNA follows: TGTGCCAGCAGTCTCAAAAACATTCAGTACTTC.

The rearrangement uses TRBV20-1 and TRBJ2-5; D is undetermined. From germline, CDR1 is DFQATT and CDR2 SNEGSKA (reference sequence). Trimming removed 4 bases from V and 2 bases from J, with 14 bases in between. CDR3 length: 14 amino acids. CDR3 sequence (DNA): TGCAGTGCTACCCAGTTCCTACTACAAGAGACCCAGTACTTC. Encoded protein: CSATQFLLQETQYF.

This clonotype was counted many times. This chain uses TRBV20-1 with TRBJ2-1; TRBD2 matches 8 bases. CDR1 DFQATT and CDR2 SNEGSKA come from the germline V gene (reference sequence). This CDR3 spans 13 amino acids. J lost 9 bases, V lost 5 bases, and 9 bases had no gene match. The CDR3 loop reads CSAPESGGREQFF. The CDR3 bases are TGCAGTGCTCCGGAAAGCGGGGGCCGTGAGCAGTTCTTC.

This clonotype was counted many times. The V call is TRBV7-6, the J call TRBJ2-7; the D gene is possibly TRBD2 (5 bases). The germline V gene encodes CDR1 SGHVS and CDR2 FNYEAQ. The CDR3 runs to 14 residues. The V end lost 1 base, the J end lost 2 bases, and 9 bases lay between the germline ends. The CDR3 spells CASSLVEGTYEQYV. In DNA, the CDR3 is TGTGCCAGCAGCTTAGTTGAGGGTACCTACGAGCAGTACGTC.

This clonotype was observed at least ten times. This sequence joins TRBV20-1 and TRBJ2-1; 11 nucleotides align to TRBD2. The germline CDR1 and CDR2 sequences are DFQATT and SNEGSKA (reference sequence). The ends lost 8 bases at V and 8 bases at J; junction bases unmatched: 8. This CDR3 has 13 amino acids. CDR3 loop: CSPISGGVHEQFF. CDR3 DNA: TGCAGTCCCATTAGCGGGGGGGTACATGAGCAGTTCTTC.

A few counts support this clonotype. The chain uses TRBV29-1 and TRBJ2-7, with D perhaps TRBD1 or TRBD2 (6 bases each). V lost 6 bases, J lost 6 bases, and 12 bases lay in between. The germline gives CDR1 SQVTM, CDR2 ANQGSEA. This CDR3 comprises 11 residues. The CDR3 region is CSVSRGPEQYF. The CDR3 DNA follows: TGCAGCGTATCACGGGGGCCCGAGCAGTACTTC.

This clonotype has at least ten counts. The rearrangement joins TRBV5-4 to TRBJ2-1; 7 positions match TRBD2. The CDR3 totals 18 residues. Germline loops: CDR1 SGHNT, CDR2 YYREEE (reference sequence). Trimming removed 2 bases from V and 5 bases from J; junction bases left unmatched: 16. The CDR3 loop reads CASSFPGRERTGDNEQFF. The DNA of the CDR3 is TGTGCCAGCAGCTTCCCAGGGAGGGAGCGAACGGGAGACAATGAGCAGTTCTTC. Based on the CDR3 plus reference TRBV5-4 and TRBJ2-1, the full variable domain is ETGVTQSPTHLIKTRGQQVTLRCSSQSGHNTVSWYQQALGQGPQFIFQYYREEENGRGNFPPRFSGLQFPNYSSELNVNALELDDSALYLCASSFPGRERTGDNEQFFGPGTRLTVL.

The chain has TRBV2 and TRBJ1-5; 7 bases align to TRBD1. J was trimmed by 6 bases and V by 4 bases; bases with no gene match: 6. The CDR3 loop spans 14 amino acids. Per germline, CDR1 SNHLY and CDR2 FYNNEI. CDR3 in DNA: TGTGCCAGCAGTGGACAGGGTATGGGTCAGCCCCAGCATTTT. It is translated as CASSGQGMGQPQHF.

This clonotype was observed many times. The gene calls are TRBV28 and TRBJ2-7; no clear D gene. Deletions cut 7 bases from V and 5 bases from J, with 12 bases between. The CDR3 has 12 residues. CDR1 is MDHEN, CDR2 SYDVKM, per germline. The CDR3: CASTGRTDEQYV. DNA of the CDR3: TGTGCCAGCACCGGCCGCACCGACGAGCAGTACGTC.

This clonotype showed up many times. This chain connects TRBV7-2 to TRBJ2-2, with D possibly being TRBD1 (6 bases). Germline CDR1 is SGHTA and CDR2 is FQGNSA. V was clipped by 5 bases and J by 5 bases, with 18 bases between them. The CDR3 length is 16 residues. This chain's CDR3 is CASSPDWLGATGELFF. DNA for the CDR3: TGTGCCAGCAGCCCCGATTGGTTGGGGGCGACCGGGGAGCTGTTTTTT.

This clonotype was observed many times. The chain employs TRBV2 and TRBJ1-4, with 7 bases matching TRBD1. Trimming took 6 bases from V and 5 from J; bases not matched to a gene: 9. The CDR3 sequence is 15 residues long. Looked up from germline, CDR1 is SNHLY and CDR2 is FYNNEI. CDR3 DNA: TGTGCCAGCAGACCCAGGGCAGGGGGGAATGAAAAACTGTTTTTT. Translating it yields CASRPRAGGNEKLFF.

Concerning this clonotype: A much larger clone lies a single base off, so this may be a read error. This sequence joins TRBV19 and TRBJ2-1, with D maybe TRBD1 (5 bases). Germline V lookup: CDR1 LNHDA, CDR2 SQIVND (reference sequence). V was pared by 3 bases and J by 9 bases, with 12 bases between. The CDR3 has 13 amino acids. For the CDR3, the DNA is TGTGCCAGTAGTATCCAGGGATCTCGTGAGCAGTTCTTC. The encoded protein is CASSIQGSREQFF.

This clonotype was recorded at least ten times. The chain carries TRBV12-3 or TRBV12-4 and TRBJ1-6; the match to TRBD1 covers 10 bases. The CDR3 loop spans 18 amino acids. V was clipped by 6 bases and J by 2 bases; unmatched bases: 10. The CDR3 nucleotides read TGTGCCAGCAGCAAACCGGGACAGGGGACCACCTATAATTCACCCCTCCACTTT. Translating it yields CASSKPGQGTTYNSPLHF.